The clone carrying this T cell receptor beta chain qualifies as medium-sized. The sample belongs to a study of metastatic and nonmetastatic thyroid tumors. No treatment had been given to any patient before thyroid surgery. Via MiXCR, TCRdb re-called the PCR reads. The sample records approximately 22,000 clones, 31% being singletons. The germline V and J ends were trimmed by 1 base and 4 bases, with 10 bases remaining between them. Germline CDR1 reads LGHNA; CDR2 reads YNFKEQ. The CDR3 contains 14 residues. The sequenced sample consisted of blood. The sequence derives from a female donor with papillary thyroid cancer or a benign thyroid nodule (not recorded which). Some clones in this sample may be carry-over from other donors' samples. The rearrangement links TRBV4-2 to TRBJ1-2; possibly TRBD1 for D (6 bases). The CDR3 sequence: CASSQAGAAYGYTF. The CDR3 nucleotides read TGTGCCAGCAGCCAAGCAGGGGCCGCCTATGGCTACACCTTC.